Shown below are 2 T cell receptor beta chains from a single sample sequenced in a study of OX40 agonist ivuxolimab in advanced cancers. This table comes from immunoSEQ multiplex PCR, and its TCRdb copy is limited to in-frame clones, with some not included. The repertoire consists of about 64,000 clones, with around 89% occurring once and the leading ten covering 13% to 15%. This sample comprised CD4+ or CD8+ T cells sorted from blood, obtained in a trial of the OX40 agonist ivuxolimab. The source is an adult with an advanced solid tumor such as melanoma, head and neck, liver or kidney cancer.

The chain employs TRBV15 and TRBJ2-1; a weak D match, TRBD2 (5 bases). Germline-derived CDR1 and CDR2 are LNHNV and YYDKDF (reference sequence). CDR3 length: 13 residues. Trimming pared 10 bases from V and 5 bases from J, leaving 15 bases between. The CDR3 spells CASQRTRDNEQFF. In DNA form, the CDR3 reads TGTGCCAGCCAGAGGACGAGGGACAATGAGCAGTTCTTC.

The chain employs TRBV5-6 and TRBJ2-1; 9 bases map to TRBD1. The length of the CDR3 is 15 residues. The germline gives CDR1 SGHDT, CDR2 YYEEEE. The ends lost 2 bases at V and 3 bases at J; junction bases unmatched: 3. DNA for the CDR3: TGTGCCAGCAGCTTAGGGACAGGGAACTACAATGAGCAGTTCTTC. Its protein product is CASSLGTGNYNEQFF.